This TCR beta chain was found in a study of blood T cells in healthy people across ages. Whole-study findings and limits: Age advanced and TCR beta diversity per million T cells fell, roughly linearly. Because donor CMV status was unknown, expanded clonotype changes were possibly confounded.

Then a second PCR, running about 6 to 11 cycles, was carried out with a sample-barcoded 5' primer and a J-beta primer mix. MiXCR, run by TCRdb on the 5' RACE reads, gives a single entry per CDR3 protein. The table lists 1,800,000 or so distinct CDR3 sequences, 30% to 40% of them singletons, with 23% in the top ten. Regarding this clonotype: Its antigen remains unknown.

The TCR originated in a human donor in good health. The sample was blood.

CDR3 residues: CASSQPGRNEKLFF. Written as DNA, the CDR3 is TGTGCCAGCAGCCAACCCGGGAGGAATGAAAAACTGTTTTTT. The chain joins TRBV3-1 to TRBJ1-4; D gene ambiguous. Germline V gene lookup returns CDR1 LGHDT and CDR2 YNNKEL (reference sequence). This CDR3 spans 14 amino acids. V lost 2 bases and J 5 bases, leaving 9 bases between the germline ends.